This T cell receptor beta chain appears in the sequencing data of a study of cytomegalovirus exposure and HLA in healthy donors. Study-wide results and caveats: Later analysis demonstrated an association between a missense DCLRE1C variant and TCR beta V- and J-gene trimming. Only CMV serostatus was available as immune exposure information. Likely technical artifact: a cluster of highly shared sequence variants.

The donors, nominally healthy at sampling, likely had unrecorded immune exposures. The PCR employed 60 Vbeta primers together with 13 Jbeta primers. This table comes from immunoSEQ multiplex PCR, and its TCRdb copy is limited to in-frame clones, with some not included. The sample lists some 150,000 clones; 82% were seen once. The V gene's germline CDR1 is MNHEY and CDR2 SVGAGI. Between the trimmed V and J ends, which lost 2 bases and 4 bases, there was a span of 9 bases. The CDR3 has 15 residues. A word on this clone: The antigen is unknown.

Sequencing was carried out using PBMCs. This TCR came from a woman between 50 and 59 years old in good health and CMV-seropositive. The gene calls are TRBV6-5 and TRBJ2-6; TRBD2 is a possible D gene (6 bases). CDR3 protein: CASSYGGSGANVLTF. The CDR3 nucleotides are TGTGCCAGCAGTTACGGGGGGTCGGGGGCCAACGTCCTGACTTTC.